One sample yielded the 14 T cell receptor beta chains listed below, sequenced in a study of shared clonotypes between healthy human individuals. Some clones are missing from TCRdb's copy, which holds only in-frame ones; the method was immunoSEQ multiplex PCR. The data show around 1,900,000 clones, with just under 95% seen just once and around 1.8% held by the top ten. CD45RO-negative, CCR7-positively selected cells formed the naive CD8 fraction, excluding terminally differentiated effector memory CD45RA+ cells. Input material: naive CD8+ T cells from PBMCs. The source of these receptors is a man aged 18-30 years in good health. Some clones in this sample may be carry-over from other donors' samples.

The chain is built from TRBV9 and TRBJ2-7; the match to TRBD1 covers 8 bases. Germline CDR1 reads SGDLS; CDR2 reads YYNGEE. This CDR3 comprises 16 residues. Trimming cost V 1 base and J 0 bases; bases outside gene matches: 6. The DNA of the CDR3 is TGTGCCAGCAGCGTAAGCCGGGACAGGTACTCCTACGAGCAGTACTTC. It translates to CASSVSRDRYSYEQYF.

As concerns this clone: Different DNA sequences within this sample yield the same CDR3. The genes are TRBV28 and TRBJ2-7; D call uncertain. V lost 6 bases to trimming and J lost 2 bases, with 8 bases between them. The CDR3 is 12 amino acids. Germline-derived CDR1 and CDR2 are MDHEN and SYDVKM. The CDR3 here is CASRASPYEQYF. CDR3 sequence (DNA): TGTGCCAGCAGGGCCAGCCCCTACGAGCAGTACTTC.

This clone appeared once. The rearrangement links TRBV27 to TRBJ1-1; TRBD1 is a possible D gene (5 bases). The V end lost 2 bases, the J end lost 3 bases, and 19 bases lay between the germline ends. Per germline, CDR1 MNHEY and CDR2 SMNVEV (reference sequence). The CDR3 is 17 residues long. The chain's CDR3 is CASSLRGPGPADTEAFF. CDR3 bases: TGTGCCAGCAGTTTAAGAGGGCCGGGACCCGCAGACACTGAAGCTTTCTTT.

In regard to this clone: Other DNA sequences in this specimen translate into the identical CDR3. The chain joins TRBV28 to TRBJ1-5; weak D call: TRBD1 (5 bases). V lost 1 base and J 1 base, leaving 8 bases between the germline ends. This CDR3 is 15 amino acids long. From germline, CDR1 is MDHEN and CDR2 SYDVKM. CDR3 coding DNA: TGTGCCAGCAGTTTATACCCAGGGAGCAATCAGCCCCAGCATTTT. This encodes CASSLYPGSNQPQHF.

The chain carries TRBV28 and TRBJ1-2; 11 nucleotides agree with TRBD1. Unmatched junction bases numbered 5, after V lost 4 bases and J lost 7 bases. The germline V gene encodes CDR1 MDHEN and CDR2 SYDVKM. CDR3 length equals 14 residues. CDR3 DNA sequence: TGTGCCAGCAGTTCCGGGACAGGGGGAAGTGGCTACACCTTC. Protein product: CASSSGTGGSGYTF.

CDR3 in DNA: TGCAGCGTCATGAATCCTGCTACACCGTACTATGGCTACACCTTC. Its translation: CSVMNPATPYYGYTF. This chain uses TRBV29-1 with TRBJ1-2; D ambiguous. Trimming took off 6 bases at V and 3 bases at J, with 20 bases between the two ends. Per the germline V gene, CDR1 is SQVTM and CDR2 is ANQGSEA. The CDR3 spans 15 residues.

The V call is TRBV28, the J call TRBJ1-1; possible D gene TRBD1, 6 bases. The CDR3 sequence is 14 residues long. Trimming removed 5 bases from V and 4 bases from J, with 14 bases in between. Germline lookup yields CDR1 MDHEN and CDR2 SYDVKM. This CDR3 is CASSPTGLRTEAFF. CDR3 nucleotides: TGTGCCAGCAGTCCGACAGGACTGCGCACTGAAGCTTTCTTT.

The gene calls are TRBV9 and TRBJ2-1; D is undetermined. The CDR3 extends over 12 amino acids. Germline V gene lookup returns CDR1 SGDLS and CDR2 YYNGEE. Trimming left V 1 base short and J 7 bases short, with 6 bases between. CDR3 in amino acids: CASSVMSNEQFF. CDR3 sequence (DNA): TGTGCCAGCAGCGTAATGAGTAATGAGCAGTTCTTC.

The chain combines TRBV9 with TRBJ1-1; the match to TRBD1 covers 7 bases. The CDR3 extends over 15 amino acids. Germline-derived CDR1 and CDR2 are SGDLS and YYNGEE. Losses at the gene ends were 3 bases for V and 4 bases for J; bases not matched to a gene: 9. CDR3 DNA: TGTGCCAGCAGCGCCGCAGGGGGGGGCGGCACTGAAGCTTTCTTT. This gives the protein CASSAAGGGGTEAFF.

This clone came up once. The chain couples TRBV7-2 to TRBJ2-1, with TRBD2 matching over 7 bases. The J segment lost 7 bases and the V segment lost 6 bases, leaving 15 bases of the junction unmatched. The CDR3 is 16 amino acids. The germline V gene has CDR1 SGHTA and CDR2 FQGNSA. CDR3 loop: CASSRKSSGLWNEQFF. CDR3 bases: TGTGCCAGCAGTCGCAAATCTAGCGGACTTTGGAATGAGCAGTTCTTC.

V is TRBV9 and J is TRBJ2-1, with a tentative D call TRBD2 (5 bases). V was cut by 3 bases and J by 9 bases, with 19 bases left in between. The V gene's germline CDR1 is SGDLS and CDR2 YYNGEE. CDR3 length equals 15 residues. The CDR3 bases are TGTGCCAGCAGCGCCGAGCGGAGAAAAGACCCTGAGCAGTTCTTC. It codes for CASSAERRKDPEQFF.

The chain uses TRBV5-3 and TRBJ1-3, with TRBD1 matching 8 bases. TRBV5-3 is labeled an ORF, and its function is uncertain. With V trimmed by 0 bases and J by 2 bases, 7 bases remained unmatched. The length of the CDR3 is 17 residues. CDR3 nucleotides: TGTGCCAGAAGCTTGGACGGACAGGGAAAGACTGGAAACACCATATATTTT. It is translated as CARSLDGQGKTGNTIYF.

There are a few counts of this clone. This chain joins TRBV7-2 and TRBJ1-5; 7 bases align to TRBD1. The CDR3 runs 15 residues. Per germline, CDR1 SGHTA and CDR2 FQGNSA. Losses at the gene ends were 3 bases for V and 2 bases for J; bases not matched to a gene: 4. For the CDR3, the DNA is TGTGCCAGCAGCTTGACAGGGTTCGGCAATCAGCCCCAGCATTTT. It yields the protein CASSLTGFGNQPQHF. The full variable domain, its missing parts supplied by reference TRBV7-2 and TRBJ1-5, is GAGVSQSPSNKVTEKGKDVELRCDPISGHTALYWYRQSLGQGLEFLIYFQGNSAPDKSGLPSDRFSAERTGGSVSTLTIQRTQQEDSAVYLCASSLTGFGNQPQHFGDGTRLSIL.

The chain has TRBV5-4 and TRBJ2-2; 10 bases are a match to TRBD2. Trimming took 2 bases from V and 3 from J; bases not matched to a gene: 4. Germline V gives CDR1 SGHNT, CDR2 YYREEE (reference sequence). The CDR3 has 16 amino acids. CDR3 in amino acids: CASSFSGRLDTGELFF. The CDR3 DNA is TGTGCCAGCAGCTTTAGCGGGAGGTTGGACACCGGGGAGCTGTTTTTT. Together with reference TRBV5-4 and TRBJ2-2, the CDR3 gives the full variable domain: ETGVTQSPTHLIKTRGQQVTLRCSSQSGHNTVSWYQQALGQGPQFIFQYYREEENGRGNFPPRFSGLQFPNYSSELNVNALELDDSALYLCASSFSGRLDTGELFFGEGSRLTVL.